One sample yielded the 8 T cell receptor beta chains listed below, sequenced in a study of glioma-infiltrating T cells. Using RNA template, CDR3s of TCR alpha and beta were amplified with iRepertoire arm-PCR. TCRdb itself ran the multiplex PCR reads through MiXCR, one entry per CDR3 protein. There are 150,000 to 200,000 distinct CDR3 sequences in the sample; around 42% occur only once, and about 5.2% lies in the top ten. Sequencing input: glioma tissue, nonneoplastic brain tissue, or PBMCs (not recorded which). The receptor source for this set is a human donor with low-grade glioma or glioblastoma, undergoing nonglioma brain surgery, or in good health (not recorded which).

Comments on this clonotype: This clone may be a read error of a much larger clone one base away. The chain carries TRBV15 and TRBJ2-7, with 8 bases aligning to TRBD1. The CDR3 length is 15 residues. The germline gives CDR1 LNHNV, CDR2 YYDKDF (reference sequence). V lost 2 bases, J lost 5 bases, and 8 bases stayed unmatched. The CDR3 spells CATSRYKTGAHEQYF. CDR3 DNA: TGTGCCACCAGCAGATATAAGACAGGGGCCCACGAGCAGTACTTC.

This clonotype showed up just a few times. The J gene is TRBJ2-3, the V gene TRBV29-1, with 11 positions matching TRBD2. The V and J ends lost 3 bases and 1 base, in that order; junction bases with no gene match: 6. Germline loops: CDR1 SQVTM, CDR2 ANQGSEA. This CDR3 is built from 16 residues. The CDR3 reads CSVDQLAGVGTDTQYF. CDR3 coding DNA: TGCAGCGTTGATCAACTAGCGGGAGTTGGCACAGATACGCAGTATTTT.

By share of the sample, this clonotype is medium-sized. The chain joins TRBV15 to TRBJ2-1, with TRBD1 identical over 8 bases. Germline V lookup: CDR1 LNHNV, CDR2 YYDKDF (reference sequence). Trimming removed 6 bases from V and 8 bases from J; junction bases left unmatched: 9. The CDR3 runs 14 residues. CDR3 region: CATRRQGMIDEQFF. CDR3 in DNA: TGTGCCACCAGACGACAGGGGATGATCGATGAGCAGTTCTTC.

The sample holds a few counts of this clonotype. The chain employs TRBV3-1 and TRBJ2-7; 8 bases map to TRBD2. Losses at the gene ends were 5 bases for V and 3 bases for J; bases not matched to a gene: 12. The CDR3 has 16 residues. The germline V gene encodes CDR1 LGHDT and CDR2 YNNKEL (reference sequence). This CDR3 reads CASSSLDRAGDYEQYF. The CDR3 coding sequence is TGTGCCAGCAGCTCCCTCGACAGAGCGGGAGACTACGAGCAGTACTTC.

Remarks on this clonotype: A read error may be the cause here, since a much bigger clone is one base away. The chain combines TRBV28 with TRBJ2-1; D tentatively fits TRBD1 or TRBD2 (5 bases each). This CDR3 has 16 residues. Germline values: CDR1 MDHEN, CDR2 SYDVKM. Trimming took off 6 bases at V and 9 bases at J, with 24 bases between the two ends. The chain's CDR3 is CASRTARAGIGGEQFF. The CDR3 region has the DNA TGTGCCAGCAGGACCGCGAGGGCAGGGATTGGTGGTGAGCAGTTCTTC.

This clonotype was recorded many times. This chain joins TRBV7-9 and TRBJ2-3, with TRBD2 matching over 11 bases. The germline gives CDR1 SEHNR, CDR2 FQNEAQ (reference sequence). This CDR3 has 17 amino acids. V shed 4 bases and J 0 bases; nucleotides not matched to a gene: 6. CDR3 in amino acids: CASSYIAGGRSTDTQYF. In DNA form, the CDR3 reads TGTGCCAGCAGCTACATAGCGGGAGGGAGGAGCACAGATACGCAGTATTTT.

In the case of this clonotype: A much larger clone lies a single base off, so this may be a read error. This chain connects TRBV7-2 to TRBJ2-7; 9 bases map to TRBD2. In germline, CDR1 is SGHTA, CDR2 FQGNSA. CDR3 size: 15 residues. The ends lost 5 bases at V and 2 bases at J; junction bases unmatched: 7. In DNA form, the CDR3 reads TGTGCCAGCAGCAGTTCTAGCGGGACCACCTACGAGCAGTACTTC. It codes for CASSSSSGTTYEQYF.

This clonotype has ten or more counts. This chain uses TRBV20-1 with TRBJ2-5, with D perhaps TRBD1 or TRBD2 (6 bases each). The CDR3 extends over 14 amino acids. CDR1 DFQATT and CDR2 SNEGSKA come from the germline V gene (reference sequence). V lost 3 bases and J 5 bases, leaving 16 bases between the germline ends. The CDR3 spells CSARQQGGQETQYF. The DNA for the CDR3 is TGCAGTGCTAGGCAACAGGGAGGCCAGGAGACCCAGTACTTC.